Each of the 3 T cell receptor beta chains below was sequenced from the same sample in a study of blood T cell repertoires in COVID-19. Libraries were prepared by immunoSEQ multiplex PCR; TCRdb keeps only in-frame clonotypes and omits some of them. The repertoire holds around 130,000 clones, with 84% as singletons. The specimen sequenced was peripheral blood. The receptors were gathered from a woman aged 55-70 years with acute or convalescent COVID-19.

V usage is TRBV7-6 and J usage is TRBJ2-7; D perhaps matches TRBD1 (5 bases). The germline V gene has CDR1 SGHVS and CDR2 FNYEAQ. The CDR3 has 15 amino acids. V lost 4 bases and J 2 bases, leaving 15 bases between the germline ends. The CDR3 DNA reads TGTGCCAGCAGCTATAAATCGACAGCTCCCTACGAGCAGTACTTC. Translating gives CASSYKSTAPYEQYF.

The CDR3 here is CATGQGAMNTEAFF. The CDR3 DNA reads as TGTGCCACAGGACAGGGGGCAATGAACACTGAAGCTTTCTTT. The chain has TRBV10-3 and TRBJ1-1; 11 nucleotides match TRBD1. Germline V gives CDR1 ENHRY, CDR2 SYGVKD. V gave up 10 bases and J gave up 0 bases; unmatched junction bases: 4. The CDR3 covers 14 residues.

The chain couples TRBV5-1 to TRBJ1-5; the D gene is possibly TRBD1 (6 bases). Germline CDR1 is SGHRS and CDR2 is YFSETQ. This CDR3 is 15 amino acids long. V was shortened by 5 bases and J by 4 bases, with 16 bases between the two germline ends. This CDR3 reads CASSQEPGTNQPQHF. CDR3 nucleotides: TGCGCCAGCAGTCAGGAACCAGGGACAAATCAGCCCCAGCATTTT.